What follows is one TCR beta chain and its context. Antigen specificity is unknown. Healthy bone marrow donors made up the donor group. The data were taken from a study of cytomegalovirus exposure and HLA in healthy donors. Study as a whole: There were nearly 120 million unique TCR beta sequences, drawn from approximately 180 million T cells, in an earlier analysis. Among 350 to 500 genotyped donors, 65% to 90% fell in the Caucasian-associated ancestry cluster. Regarding the study as a whole: In a later analysis, TCR beta V- and J-gene trimming was associated with a missense DCLRE1C variant.

A multiplex PCR was run with 60 Vbeta primers and 13 Jbeta primers. This table comes from immunoSEQ multiplex PCR, and its TCRdb copy is limited to in-frame clones, with some not included. Listed are 150,000 to 250,000 clones; less than 0.9% falls within the top ten. The CDR3 consists of 16 residues. CDR1 and CDR2 from the germline V gene are SGHRS and YFSETQ. Trimming pared 7 bases from V and 0 bases from J, leaving 17 bases between. Sequencing was done on a sample of PBMCs. The chain joins TRBV5-1 to TRBJ2-1; D is perhaps TRBD2 (6 bases). The clonotype comes from a boy under 18 in good health and CMV-seronegative. CDR3 coding DNA: TGCGCCAGCTCTTTAGGCCCAGCGGGCTCCTACAATGAGCAGTTCTTC. It translates to CASSLGPAGSYNEQFF.